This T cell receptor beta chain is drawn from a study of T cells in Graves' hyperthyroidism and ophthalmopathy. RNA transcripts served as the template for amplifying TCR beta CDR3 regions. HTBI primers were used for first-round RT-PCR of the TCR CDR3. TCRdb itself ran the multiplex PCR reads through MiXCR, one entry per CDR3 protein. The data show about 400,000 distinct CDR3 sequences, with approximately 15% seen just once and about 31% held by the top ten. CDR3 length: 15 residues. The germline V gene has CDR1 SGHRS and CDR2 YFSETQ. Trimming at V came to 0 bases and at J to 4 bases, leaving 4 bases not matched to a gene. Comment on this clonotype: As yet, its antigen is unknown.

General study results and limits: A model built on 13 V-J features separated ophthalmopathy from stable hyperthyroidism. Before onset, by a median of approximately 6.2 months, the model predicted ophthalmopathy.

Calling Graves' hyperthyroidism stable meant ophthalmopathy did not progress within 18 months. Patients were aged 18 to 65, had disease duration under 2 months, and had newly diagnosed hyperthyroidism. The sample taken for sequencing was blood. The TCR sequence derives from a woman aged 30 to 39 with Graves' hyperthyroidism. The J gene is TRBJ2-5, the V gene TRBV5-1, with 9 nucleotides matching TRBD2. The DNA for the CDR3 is TGCGCCAGCAGCTTGGTTAGCGGGAGTAGAGAGACCCAGTACTTC. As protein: CASSLVSGSRETQYF.